This passage covers 20 T cell receptor beta chains from one sample sequenced in a study of T cells in Graves' hyperthyroidism and ophthalmopathy. TCR beta CDR3 regions were amplified from RNA. The HTBI primer set drove a first-round RT-PCR of the TCR CDR3. In TCRdb, the multiplex PCR reads were re-called with MiXCR into one record per CDR3 protein. This sample has approximately 640,000 distinct CDR3 sequences, with just under 45% found just once. Input material: peripheral blood or thyroid tissue (not recorded which). The receptor source for this set is an adult man with Graves' disease, either hyperthyroidism or ophthalmopathy (not recorded which).

The chain recombines TRBV5-1 with TRBJ1-6; 7 bases agree with TRBD1. There are 16 residues in the CDR3. Germline loops: CDR1 SGHRS, CDR2 YFSETQ. The V segment lost 4 bases and the J segment 7 bases; nucleotides outside the gene matches: 11. Here the CDR3 DNA reads TGCGCCAGCAGCCCAACAGGGGCCCCAGGGAATTCACCCCTCCACTTT. It is translated as CASSPTGAPGNSPLHF.

The chain combines TRBV10-3 with TRBJ1-6, with TRBD1 matching 7 bases. Losses at the gene ends were 10 bases for V and 9 bases for J; bases not matched to a gene: 15. Germline CDR1 reads ENHRY; CDR2 reads SYGVKD. There are 15 residues in the CDR3. CDR3 DNA sequence: TGTGCCAGCAGACCCTCGACAGGGCCGGGTTCACCCCTCCACTTT. Residues: CASRPSTGPGSPLHF.

The V and J genes are TRBV29-1 and TRBJ1-2; TRBD1 aligns across 10 bases. V was pared by 4 bases and J by 5 bases, with 7 bases of the junction left unmatched. Germline V gene sequence: CDR1 SQVTM, CDR2 ANQGSEA. This CDR3 comprises 14 residues. As DNA, the CDR3 is TGCAGCGTTGGGGGGACAGGGGAAGGGTATGGCTACACCTTC. It specifies CSVGGTGEGYGYTF.

The sample holds many counts of this clonotype. The CDR3 is CASRDRGYEQYF. DNA of the CDR3: TGTGCCAGCAGGGACAGGGGCTACGAGCAGTACTTC. The rearrangement links TRBV6-5 to TRBJ2-7, with 9 bases identical to TRBD1. The CDR3 loop spans 12 amino acids. Unmatched junction bases numbered 0, after V lost 6 bases and J lost 3 bases. Germline CDR1 MNHEY, CDR2 SVGAGI.

This clonotype appeared many times. The CDR3 here is CASSLGGGRVYGYTF. In DNA, the CDR3 is TGTGCCAGCAGCTTAGGAGGCGGCAGGGTGTATGGCTACACCTTC. The gene calls are TRBV7-8 and TRBJ1-2; weak D call: TRBD1 (5 bases). Deletions cut 1 base from V and 5 bases from J, with 14 bases between. This CDR3 contains 15 residues. The V gene's germline CDR1 is SGHVS and CDR2 FQNEAQ. Based on the CDR3 plus reference TRBV7-8 and TRBJ1-2, the full variable domain is GAGVSQSPRYKVAKRGQDVALRCDPISGHVSLFWYQQALGQGPEFLTYFQNEAQLDKSGLPSDRFFAERPEGSVSTLKIQRTQQEDSAVYLCASSLGGGRVYGYTFGSGTRLTVV.

The chain uses TRBV7-4 and TRBJ1-4, with D unresolved. The CDR3 extends over 13 amino acids. Germline V gene data show CDR1 as SGHVT and CDR2 as SQSDAQ. V lost 9 bases and J 2 bases, leaving 10 bases between the germline ends. The chain's CDR3 is CASSGMTNEKLFF. The CDR3 region has the DNA TGTGCCAGTTCGGGGATGACTAATGAAAAACTGTTTTTT.

The chain carries TRBV20-1 and TRBJ1-6; 9 bases map to TRBD1. The CDR3 runs to 17 residues. J gave up 3 bases and V 0 bases, and 6 bases lay outside the gene matches. In germline, CDR1 is DFQATT, CDR2 SNEGSKA (reference sequence). The CDR3 loop reads CSARDPGTGNYNSPLHF. The CDR3 nucleotides read TGCAGTGCTAGAGATCCCGGGACAGGGAACTATAATTCACCCCTCCACTTT.

The CDR3 here is CASSLEGPFYEQYF. Written as DNA, the CDR3 is TGTGCCAGCAGCTTAGAGGGCCCTTTCTACGAGCAGTACTTC. The chain combines TRBV7-9 with TRBJ2-7; D is unclear. Germline V lookup: CDR1 SEHNR, CDR2 FQNEAQ (reference sequence). The V and J ends lost 1 base and 3 bases respectively, with 10 bases between them. The CDR3 extends over 14 amino acids.

Concerning this clonotype itself: Since a much larger clone is just one base distant, this may be a read error. The V call is TRBV10-3, the J call TRBJ1-1; D call uncertain. Germline V gene sequence: CDR1 ENHRY, CDR2 SYGVKD. The CDR3 has 14 residues. The CDR3 sequence is CASRFGGENSEAFF. The CDR3 nucleotides are TGTGCCAGCAGATTTGGCGGGGAGAACTCTGAAGCTTTCTTT.

This clonotype was counted between two and nine times. CDR3 in DNA: TGCAGTGCGAGCGCCCTCTATGGCTACACCTTC. Encoded protein: CSASALYGYTF. The chain links TRBV20-1 to TRBJ1-2; D call uncertain. Germline CDR1 reads DFQATT; CDR2 reads SNEGSKA (reference sequence). V was pared by 6 bases and J by 4 bases, with 9 bases between. This CDR3 is built from 11 residues.

The rearrangement links TRBV7-9 to TRBJ1-1; maybe TRBD1 (6 bases). Deletions cut 1 base from V and 6 bases from J, with 15 bases between. CDR1 and CDR2 from the germline V gene are SEHNR and FQNEAQ (reference sequence). There are 15 residues in the CDR3. Here the CDR3 DNA reads TGTGCCAGCAGCTTAGTGGAGGGGGTCGACTCTGAAGCTTTCTTT. Its translation: CASSLVEGVDSEAFF. Full variable domain (remainder filled in from reference TRBV7-9 and TRBJ1-1): DTGVSQNPRHKITKRGQNVTFRCDPISEHNRLYWYRQTLGQGPEFLTYFQNEAQLEKSRLLSDRFSAERPKGSFSTLEIQRTEQGDSAMYLCASSLVEGVDSEAFFGQGTRLTVV.

This clonotype came up a few times. The chain joins TRBV7-9 to TRBJ1-1, with D hard to call. The ends were cut back, 5 bases at V and 2 bases at J, with 9 bases in the middle. The CDR3 loop spans 13 amino acids. Germline V gene data show CDR1 as SEHNR and CDR2 as FQNEAQ (reference sequence). The CDR3 nucleotides read TGTGCCAGCAGCCAGACGGATAACACTGAAGCTTTCTTT. It specifies CASSQTDNTEAFF.

The chain uses TRBV20-1 and TRBJ1-1, with D possibly matching TRBD1 (5 bases). Germline V gene data show CDR1 as DFQATT and CDR2 as SNEGSKA (reference sequence). The CDR3 is 14 amino acids. V lost 0 bases and J 5 bases, leaving 13 bases between the germline ends. CDR3 coding DNA: TGCAGTGCTAGAGATCGGGGCGGGGCGACTGAAGCTTTCTTT. Translation gives CSARDRGGATEAFF.

This chain links TRBV9 with TRBJ1-2; no definite D call. This CDR3 comprises 15 residues. Per germline, CDR1 SGDLS and CDR2 YYNGEE. V dropped 7 bases and J dropped 2 bases, with 18 bases sitting between them. The chain's CDR3 is CASGSSTEQNYGYTF. CDR3 in DNA: TGTGCCAGCGGTAGCTCTACAGAGCAGAACTATGGCTACACCTTC.

This clonotype was picked up many times. CDR3 protein: CATSGGQHSSGNTIYF. CDR3 sequence (DNA): TGTGCCACCAGCGGAGGACAGCATTCCTCTGGAAACACCATATATTTT. The genes are TRBV15 and TRBJ1-3; possible D gene TRBD1, 6 bases. This CDR3 contains 16 residues. V shed 5 bases and J shed 0 bases, with 14 bases lying between them. CDR1 is LNHNV and CDR2 is YYDKDF in the germline V gene (reference sequence). Drawing the rest from reference TRBV15 and TRBJ1-3, the complete variable domain is DAMVIQNPRYQVTQFGKPVTLSCSQTLNHNVMYWYQQKSSQAPKLLFHYYDKDFNNEADTPDNFQSRRPNTSFCFLDIRSPGLGDTAMYLCATSGGQHSSGNTIYFGEGSWLTVV.

The chain recombines TRBV10-3 with TRBJ1-2, with TRBD1 as a possible D gene (6 bases). Germline lookup yields CDR1 ENHRY and CDR2 SYGVKD. The CDR3 length is 13 residues. The ends were cut back, 3 bases at V and 8 bases at J, with 13 bases in the middle. CDR3 DNA sequence: TGTGCCATCAGTGATCCGGGGGCACAAGGCTACACCTTC. It codes for CAISDPGAQGYTF.

The V gene is TRBV25-1, the J gene TRBJ1-1, with D perhaps TRBD1 (5 bases). Germline V lookup: CDR1 MGHDK, CDR2 SYGVNS. The CDR3 has 19 amino acids. Trimming stripped 2 bases from V and 0 bases from J, with 22 bases between. The CDR3, as DNA: TGTGCCAGCAGTGAAAAGGGAATCCGGCTCCAGGGCATGAACACTGAAGCTTTCTTT. This encodes CASSEKGIRLQGMNTEAFF.

A few counts support this clonotype. The J gene is TRBJ1-5, the V gene TRBV20-1; D is possibly TRBD1 (6 bases). Trimming pared 4 bases from V and 9 bases from J, leaving 19 bases between. The CDR3 spans 14 residues. The germline CDR1 and CDR2 sequences are DFQATT and SNEGSKA (reference sequence). The CDR3 sequence: CSAKVTGARGPQHF. CDR3 in DNA: TGCAGTGCTAAGGTGACAGGTGCCAGGGGGCCCCAGCATTTT.

The V gene is TRBV19, the J gene TRBJ1-2; no definite D call. V was clipped by 11 bases and J by 13 bases, with 23 bases between them. The CDR3 runs 12 residues. Looked up from germline, CDR1 is LNHDA and CDR2 is SQIVND (reference sequence). CDR3 nucleotide sequence: TGTGCCTGGAGTGTAGCGGGCCCGACGCTCACCTTC. Translation gives CAWSVAGPTLTF.

The chain links TRBV10-3 to TRBJ1-5; perhaps TRBD1 as D (5 bases). The CDR3 runs 14 residues. V lost 10 bases and J 12 bases, leaving 25 bases between the germline ends. Germline values: CDR1 ENHRY, CDR2 SYGVKD. For the CDR3, the DNA is TGTGCCAGCAGACCCGCAAGCCAGGGAGGGTTCCAGCATTTT. Residues: CASRPASQGGFQHF.